This T cell receptor (beta chain) is drawn from a study of T cells in Graves' hyperthyroidism and ophthalmopathy. Study-wide results and caveats: Blood held most thyroid clonotypes expanded above 0.001 frequency.

Trimming took off 2 bases at V and 5 bases at J, with 10 bases between the two ends. The germline CDR1 and CDR2 sequences are PRHDT and FYEKMQ (reference sequence). This CDR3 region has 13 residues. This clonotype was seen repeatedly, ten times or more. Its cognate antigen is unknown. In the ophthalmopathy cohort, Clinical Activity Score was at least 3, NOSPECS grade at least 4, and duration under 3 months. From RNA transcripts, TCR beta CDR3 regions were amplified. HTBI primers were used for first-round RT-PCR of the TCR CDR3. TCRdb called the multiplex PCR reads again in MiXCR, with one record for every CDR3 protein. The table lists hundreds of thousands of distinct CDR3 sequences, roughly a fifth of them singletons, with 35% to 40% in the top ten.

The sequence came from a man between 50 and 59 years old with Graves' ophthalmopathy. The source material was blood. This chain joins TRBV13 and TRBJ2-7; D is unclear. CDR3 DNA: TGTGCCAGCAGCTTACCCTCTCTCGACGAGCAGTACTTC. It is translated as CASSLPSLDEQYF.